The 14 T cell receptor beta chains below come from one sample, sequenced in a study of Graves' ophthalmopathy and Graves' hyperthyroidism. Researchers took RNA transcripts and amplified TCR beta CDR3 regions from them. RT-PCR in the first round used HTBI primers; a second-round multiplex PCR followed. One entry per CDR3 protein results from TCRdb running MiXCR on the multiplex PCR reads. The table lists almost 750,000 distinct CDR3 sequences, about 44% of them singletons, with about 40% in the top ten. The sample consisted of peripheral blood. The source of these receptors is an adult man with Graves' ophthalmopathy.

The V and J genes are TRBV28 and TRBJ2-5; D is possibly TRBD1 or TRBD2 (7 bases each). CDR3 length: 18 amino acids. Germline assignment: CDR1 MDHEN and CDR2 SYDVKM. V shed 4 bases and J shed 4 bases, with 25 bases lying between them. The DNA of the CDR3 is TGTGCCAGCAGTTCCCCTCGGGACAGCGGGACGCCGGGAGAGACCCAGTACTTC. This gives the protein CASSSPRDSGTPGETQYF.

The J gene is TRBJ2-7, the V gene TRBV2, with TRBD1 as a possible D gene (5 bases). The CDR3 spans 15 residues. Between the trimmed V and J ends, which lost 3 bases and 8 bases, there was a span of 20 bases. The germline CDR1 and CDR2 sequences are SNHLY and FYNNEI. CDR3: CASSEAAGPSLKQYF. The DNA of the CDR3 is TGTGCCAGCAGTGAGGCCGCAGGGCCCAGCTTAAAGCAGTACTTC.

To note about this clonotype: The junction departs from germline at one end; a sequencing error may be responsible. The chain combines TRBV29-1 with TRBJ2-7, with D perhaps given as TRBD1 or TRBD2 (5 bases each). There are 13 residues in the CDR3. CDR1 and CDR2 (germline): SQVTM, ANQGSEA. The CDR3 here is CSGYGDGSYKQYF. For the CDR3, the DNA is TGCAGCGGCTACGGGGACGGATCCTACAAGCAGTACTTC.

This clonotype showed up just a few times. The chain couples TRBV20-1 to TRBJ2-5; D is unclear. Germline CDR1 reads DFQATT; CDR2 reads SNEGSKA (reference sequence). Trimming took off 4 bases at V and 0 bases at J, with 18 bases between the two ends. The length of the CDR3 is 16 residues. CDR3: CSAIRSGSPNQETQYF. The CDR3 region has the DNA TGCAGTGCTATTCGGTCCGGCAGCCCTAACCAAGAGACCCAGTACTTC.

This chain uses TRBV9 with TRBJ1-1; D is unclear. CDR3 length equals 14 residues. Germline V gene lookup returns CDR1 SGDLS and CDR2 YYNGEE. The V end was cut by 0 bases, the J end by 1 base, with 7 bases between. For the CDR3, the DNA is TGTGCCAGCAGCGTAGAAAGAGGGAACACTGAAGCTTTCTTT. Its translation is CASSVERGNTEAFF.

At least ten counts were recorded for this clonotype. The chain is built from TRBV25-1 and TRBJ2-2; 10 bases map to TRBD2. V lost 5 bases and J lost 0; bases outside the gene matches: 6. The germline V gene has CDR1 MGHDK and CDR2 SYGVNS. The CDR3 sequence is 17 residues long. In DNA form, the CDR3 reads TGTGCCAGCAGTTACCCTGGACTAGCGGCGAACACCGGGGAGCTGTTTTTT. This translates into CASSYPGLAANTGELFF.

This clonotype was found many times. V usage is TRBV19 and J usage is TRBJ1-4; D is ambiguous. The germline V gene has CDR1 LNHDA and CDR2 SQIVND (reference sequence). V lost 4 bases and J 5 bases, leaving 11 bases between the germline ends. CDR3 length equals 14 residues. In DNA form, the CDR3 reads TGTGCCAGTAGTACCCCCGGACGAAATGAAAAACTGTTTTTT. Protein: CASSTPGRNEKLFF.

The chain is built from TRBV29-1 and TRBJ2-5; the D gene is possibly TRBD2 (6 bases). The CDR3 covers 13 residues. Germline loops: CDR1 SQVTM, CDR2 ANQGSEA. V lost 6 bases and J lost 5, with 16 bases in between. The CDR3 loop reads CSVLQGGLETQYF. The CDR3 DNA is TGCAGCGTCCTTCAGGGAGGACTGGAGACCCAGTACTTC.

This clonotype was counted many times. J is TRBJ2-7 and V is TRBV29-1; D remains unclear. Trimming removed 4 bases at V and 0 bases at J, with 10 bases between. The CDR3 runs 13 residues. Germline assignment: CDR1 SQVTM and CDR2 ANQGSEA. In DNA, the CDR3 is TGCAGCGTTGGTAGCTTGAGCTCCTACGAGCAGTACTTC. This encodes CSVGSLSSYEQYF.

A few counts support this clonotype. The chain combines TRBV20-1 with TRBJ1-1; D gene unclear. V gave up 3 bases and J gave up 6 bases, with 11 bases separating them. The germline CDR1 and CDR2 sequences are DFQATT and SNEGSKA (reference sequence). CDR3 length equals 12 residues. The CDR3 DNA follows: TGCAGTGCTAGTTATGTGGCTCCTGAAGCTTTCTTT. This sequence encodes CSASYVAPEAFF.

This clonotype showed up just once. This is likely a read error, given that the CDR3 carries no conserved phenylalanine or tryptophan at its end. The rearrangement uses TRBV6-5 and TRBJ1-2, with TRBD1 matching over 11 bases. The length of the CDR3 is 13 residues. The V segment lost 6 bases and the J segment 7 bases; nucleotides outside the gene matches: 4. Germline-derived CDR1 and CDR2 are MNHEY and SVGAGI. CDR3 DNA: TGTGCCAGCAGGGACAGGGGGCTAACTGGCTACACCTCC. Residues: CASRDRGLTGYTS.

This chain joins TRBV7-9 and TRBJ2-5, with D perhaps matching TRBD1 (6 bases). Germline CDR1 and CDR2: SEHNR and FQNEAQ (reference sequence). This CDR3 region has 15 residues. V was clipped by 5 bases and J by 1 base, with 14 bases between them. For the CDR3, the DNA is TGTGCCAGCAGCGCACGACAGGAGTCCCAAGAGACCCAGTACTTC. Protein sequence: CASSARQESQETQYF.

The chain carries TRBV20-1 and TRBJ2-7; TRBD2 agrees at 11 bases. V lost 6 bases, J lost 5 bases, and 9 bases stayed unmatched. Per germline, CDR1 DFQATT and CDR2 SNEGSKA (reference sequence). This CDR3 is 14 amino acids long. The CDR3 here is CSAFTSGSLDEQYF. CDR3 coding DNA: TGCAGTGCATTTACTAGCGGGAGCTTAGACGAGCAGTACTTC.

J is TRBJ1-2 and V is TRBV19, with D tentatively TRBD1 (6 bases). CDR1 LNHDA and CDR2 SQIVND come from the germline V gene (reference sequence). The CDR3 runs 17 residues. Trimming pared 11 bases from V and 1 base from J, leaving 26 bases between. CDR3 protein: CAWSPLSKGGVNYGYTF. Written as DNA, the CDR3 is TGTGCCTGGAGTCCCCTCTCGAAGGGGGGCGTTAACTATGGCTACACCTTC.